The 10 T cell receptor beta chains below were found in one sample sequenced in a study of T cells in localized non-small cell lung cancer. Clones were read by immunoSEQ multiplex PCR, and TCRdb kept only the in-frame ones, dropping some. The repertoire holds about 36,000 clones, with more than 80% as singletons. The source was peripheral blood, collected before any cancer treatment. The receptors were gathered from a female donor at least 60 years old with stage I lung adenocarcinoma.

J is TRBJ1-5 and V is TRBV6-5; 7 bases align to TRBD1. Germline V lookup: CDR1 MNHEY, CDR2 SVGAGI. The CDR3 covers 16 residues. After removal of 0 bases from V and 5 bases from J, the junction contained 7 bases not matched to a gene. CDR3 loop: CASSYSRATGDQPQHF. CDR3 coding DNA: TGTGCCAGCAGTTACTCCAGGGCAACAGGGGATCAGCCCCAGCATTTT.

The genes are TRBV4-1 and TRBJ2-3; either TRBD1 or TRBD2 may fit D (5 bases each). The CDR3 spans 15 residues. Germline V gene lookup returns CDR1 MGHRA and CDR2 YSYEKL. The germline V and J ends were trimmed by 6 bases and 8 bases, with 21 bases remaining between them. The CDR3 spells CASSVGANSPSTQYF. As DNA, the CDR3 is TGCGCCAGCAGTGTCGGGGCGAACTCCCCCTCTACGCAGTATTTT.

The V call is TRBV5-1, the J call TRBJ2-3; 9 positions agree with TRBD2. Germline V CDR1 and CDR2: SGHRS, YFSETQ. This CDR3 is 15 amino acids long. Trimming at V came to 2 bases and at J to 3 bases, leaving 4 bases not matched to a gene. CDR3 region: CASSLGSGGTDTQYF. Here the CDR3 DNA reads TGCGCCAGCAGCTTAGGTAGCGGGGGAACAGATACGCAGTATTTT.

The rearrangement joins TRBV5-1 to TRBJ2-3, with D possibly being TRBD2 (6 bases). CDR3 size: 14 residues. Germline V gene data show CDR1 as SGHRS and CDR2 as YFSETQ. V lost 5 bases, J lost 0 bases, and 10 bases lay in between. The CDR3 nucleotides are TGCGCCAGCAGTATCGGGACTAGCACAGATACGCAGTATTTT. It yields the protein CASSIGTSTDTQYF.

J is TRBJ1-3 and V is TRBV7-2; D is undetermined. Germline V lookup: CDR1 SGHTA, CDR2 FQGNSA. V dropped 5 bases and J dropped 1 base, with 12 bases sitting between them. The CDR3 is made up of 15 amino acids. The CDR3 DNA sequence: TGTGCCAGCAGCCCCTACAGAAGGTCTGGAAACACCATATATTTT. Translated, it gives CASSPYRRSGNTIYF.

The J gene is TRBJ1-5, the V gene TRBV7-9, with 10 bases matching TRBD1. The CDR3 spans 15 residues. J was trimmed by 6 bases and V by 5 bases; bases with no gene match: 7. The germline CDR1 and CDR2 sequences are SEHNR and FQNEAQ (reference sequence). Here the CDR3 reads CASSQTGGGGQPQHF. CDR3 coding DNA: TGTGCCAGCAGCCAGACAGGGGGCGGCGGTCAGCCCCAGCATTTT.

The chain uses TRBV6-4 and TRBJ1-1, with TRBD1 as a possible D gene (6 bases). Germline values: CDR1 MRHNA, CDR2 SNTAGT. The length of the CDR3 is 14 residues. Trimming removed 8 bases at V and 3 bases at J, with 16 bases between. CDR3 residues: CASRRQVRDTEAFF. In nucleotides, the CDR3 is TGTGCCAGCCGAAGACAGGTTAGGGACACTGAAGCTTTCTTT.

The chain links TRBV7-9 to TRBJ2-2; D ambiguous. Looked up from germline, CDR1 is SEHNR and CDR2 is FQNEAQ (reference sequence). Deletions cut 1 base from V and 0 bases from J, with 6 bases between. The CDR3 covers 15 residues. The CDR3 DNA reads as TGTGCCAGCAGCTTAGGGCTCGCGAACACCGGGGAGCTGTTTTTT. This encodes CASSLGLANTGELFF.

DNA of the CDR3: TGTGCCAGTAGTATTTCAGGACGGATTAATGAAAAACTGTTTTTT. Its protein product is CASSISGRINEKLFF. The V and J genes are TRBV19 and TRBJ1-4; no firm D call. With 3 bases removed from V and 4 bases from J, the gap between germline ends came to 12 bases. The germline gives CDR1 LNHDA, CDR2 SQIVND (reference sequence). This CDR3 region has 15 residues. Complete variable domain (other parts from reference TRBV19 and TRBJ1-4): DGGITQSPKYLFRKEGQNVTLSCEQNLNHDAMYWYRQDPGQGLRLIYYSQIVNDFQKGDIAEGYSVSREKKESFPLTVTSAQKNPTAFYLCASSISGRINEKLFFGSGTQLSVL.

The CDR3 DNA follows: TGTGCCAGTAGGACCTATCAGGGGTCAGATACGCAGTATTTT. This gives the protein CASRTYQGSDTQYF. V usage is TRBV19 and J usage is TRBJ2-3, with D perhaps TRBD1 (6 bases). CDR3 length: 14 amino acids. V dropped 6 bases and J dropped 4 bases, with 14 bases sitting between them. Per germline, CDR1 LNHDA and CDR2 SQIVND (reference sequence).